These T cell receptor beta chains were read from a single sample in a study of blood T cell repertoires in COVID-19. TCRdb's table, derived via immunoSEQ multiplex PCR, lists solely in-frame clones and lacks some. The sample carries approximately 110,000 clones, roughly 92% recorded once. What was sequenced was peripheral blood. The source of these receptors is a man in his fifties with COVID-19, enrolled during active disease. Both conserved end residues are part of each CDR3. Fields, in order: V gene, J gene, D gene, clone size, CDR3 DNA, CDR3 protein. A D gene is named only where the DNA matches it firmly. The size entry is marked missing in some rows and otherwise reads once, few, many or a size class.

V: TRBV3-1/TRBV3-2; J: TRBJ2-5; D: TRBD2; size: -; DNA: TGTGCCAGCAGCCCGGGGGGAGGAGACGAGACCCAGTACTTC; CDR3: CASSPGGGDETQYF
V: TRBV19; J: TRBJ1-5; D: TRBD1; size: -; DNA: TGTGCCAGTAGTGACAGGGTGAATCAGCCCCAGCATTTT; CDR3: CASSDRVNQPQHF
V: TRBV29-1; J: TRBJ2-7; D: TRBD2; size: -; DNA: TGCAGCGCCACGGGGAGGGTGGGGCCTCCCTACGAGCAGTACTTC; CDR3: CSATGRVGPPYEQYF
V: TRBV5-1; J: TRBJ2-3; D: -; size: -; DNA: TGCGCCAGCAGCTTGGCCCAACAGACCACAGATACGCAGTATTTT; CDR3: CASSLAQQTTDTQYF
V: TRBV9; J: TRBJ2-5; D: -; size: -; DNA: TGTGCCAGCAGCGTAGACCCCGGAGGAGAGACCCAGTACTTC; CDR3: CASSVDPGGETQYF
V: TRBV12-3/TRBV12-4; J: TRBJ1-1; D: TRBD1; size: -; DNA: TGTGCCAGCGACAGGGACACTGAAGCTTTCTTT; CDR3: CASDRDTEAFF
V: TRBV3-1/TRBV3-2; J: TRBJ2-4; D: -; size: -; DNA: TGTGCCAGCAGCCAAGGTCGCAAGCACGGGGGAAAAAACATTCAGTACTTC; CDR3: CASSQGRKHGGKNIQYF
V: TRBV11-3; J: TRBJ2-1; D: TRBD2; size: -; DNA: TGTGCCAGCAGCTTAGATGGCCCTAGCGGGAGTCTCTCCTACAATGAGCAGTTCTTC; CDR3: CASSLDGPSGSLSYNEQFF
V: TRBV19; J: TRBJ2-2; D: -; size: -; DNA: TGTGCCACGAGGATTTTAGTGGGGGGAACCGGGGAGCTGTTTTTT; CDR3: CATRILVGGTGELFF
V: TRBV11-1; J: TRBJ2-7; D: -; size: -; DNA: TGTGCCAGCAGCCCTGGGGGCTTCTACGAGCAGTACTTC; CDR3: CASSPGGFYEQYF
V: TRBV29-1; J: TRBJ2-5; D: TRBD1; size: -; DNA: TGCAGCGTTGGACAGGGTGGAAAGACCCAGTACTTC; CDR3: CSVGQGGKTQYF
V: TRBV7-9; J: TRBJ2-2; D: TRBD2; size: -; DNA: TGTGCCAGCAGCTTAAGGGCGGGAGCGAATCCCGGGGAGCTGTTTTTT; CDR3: CASSLRAGANPGELFF
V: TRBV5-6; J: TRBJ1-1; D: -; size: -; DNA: TGTGCCAGCAGTCCGAGTTGGGCCGGGAGCACTGAAGCTTTCTTT; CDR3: CASSPSWAGSTEAFF
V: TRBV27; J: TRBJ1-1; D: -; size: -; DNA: TGTGCCAGCAGTTTATCGGCCAGGGCTTCGACAGAAGCTTTCTTT; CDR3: CASSLSARASTEAFF
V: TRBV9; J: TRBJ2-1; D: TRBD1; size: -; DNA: TGTGCCAGCAGCACTGGGACAGGCTCCTACAATGAGCAGTTCTTC; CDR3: CASSTGTGSYNEQFF
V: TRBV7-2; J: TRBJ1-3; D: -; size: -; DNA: TGTGCCAGCAGCTTAGGGGGGGTGGGAAACACCATATATTTT; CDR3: CASSLGGVGNTIYF
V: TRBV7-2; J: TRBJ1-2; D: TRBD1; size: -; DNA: TGTGCCAGCAGCTTAGAGGCCAGGGGGCAGGGCTACACCTTC; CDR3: CASSLEARGQGYTF
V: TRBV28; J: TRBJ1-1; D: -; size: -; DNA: TGTGCCAGCAGTTTACCTGTGGGGGGCACTGAAGCTTTCTTT; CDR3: CASSLPVGGTEAFF
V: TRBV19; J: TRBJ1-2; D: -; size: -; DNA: TGTGCCAGTACCCAAACAGGGTGGGAAAATGGCTACACCTTC; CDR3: CASTQTGWENGYTF
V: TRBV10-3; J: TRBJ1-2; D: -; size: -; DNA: TGTGCCATCAGTGAGGGACAACAAGCTAACTATGGCTACACCTTC; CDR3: CAISEGQQANYGYTF
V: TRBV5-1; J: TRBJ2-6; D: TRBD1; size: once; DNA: TGCGCCAGCAGATTAACCGGGACAGAACCCAAAGGGGCCAACGTCCTGACTTTC; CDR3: CASRLTGTEPKGANVLTF
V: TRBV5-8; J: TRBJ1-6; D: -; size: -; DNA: TGTGCCAGCAGCCGGACCCGGGGAGGTTGGAATTCACCCCTCCACTTT; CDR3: CASSRTRGGWNSPLHF
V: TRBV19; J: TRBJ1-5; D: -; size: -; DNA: TGTGCCAGTAGTATATATCAGCGTAATCAGCCCCAGCATTTT; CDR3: CASSIYQRNQPQHF
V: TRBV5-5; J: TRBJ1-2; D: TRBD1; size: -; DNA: TGTGCCAGCAGCTTGACGGGACAGACCAATGGTGGCTACACCTTC; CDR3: CASSLTGQTNGGYTF
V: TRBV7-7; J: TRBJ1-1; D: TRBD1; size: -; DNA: TGTGCTAGCCCCCTGGACAGGGGGGACGCTGAAGCTTTCTTT; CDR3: CASPLDRGDAEAFF
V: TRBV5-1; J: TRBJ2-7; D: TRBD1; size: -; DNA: TGCGCCAGCAGCTCGGACAGGGTGGCCTACGAGCAGTACTTC; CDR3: CASSSDRVAYEQYF
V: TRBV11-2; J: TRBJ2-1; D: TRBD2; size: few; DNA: TGTGCCAGCAGCTGGGGGACTAGCGGGAGGATTTTGTACAATGAGCAGTTCTTC; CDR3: CASSWGTSGRILYNEQFF
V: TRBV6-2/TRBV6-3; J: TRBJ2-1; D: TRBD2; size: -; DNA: TGTGCCAGCAGTTCGGGACTAGCGGGCAATACCTATGAGCAGTTCTTC; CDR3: CASSSGLAGNTYEQFF
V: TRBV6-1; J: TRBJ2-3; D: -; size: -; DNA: TGTGCCAGCAGTGAAGCGCATGGGGCTCGCACGCAGTATTTT; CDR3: CASSEAHGARTQYF
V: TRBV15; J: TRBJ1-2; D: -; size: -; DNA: TGTGCCACCAGCAGGGCCGACCGGGGGTACGGCTACACCTTC; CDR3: CATSRADRGYGYTF
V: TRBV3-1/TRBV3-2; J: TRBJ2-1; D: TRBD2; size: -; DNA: TGTGCCAGCAGCCCTCTACTAGCGGGAGGGCCGGGCAATGAGCAGTTCTTC; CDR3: CASSPLLAGGPGNEQFF
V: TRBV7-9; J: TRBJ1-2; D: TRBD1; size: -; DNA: TGTGCCAGCAGTCCGACAGGGGGTGGCTACACCTTC; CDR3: CASSPTGGGYTF
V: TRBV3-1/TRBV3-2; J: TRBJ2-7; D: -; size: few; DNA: TGTGCCAGCAGCCAAGTAGAGTCAACCGTTAAGTACTTC; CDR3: CASSQVESTVKYF
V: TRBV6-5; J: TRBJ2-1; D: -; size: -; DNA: TGTGCCAGCAGCAGAGGTAGCCTGTCTGCAAATGAGCAGTTCTTC; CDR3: CASSRGSLSANEQFF
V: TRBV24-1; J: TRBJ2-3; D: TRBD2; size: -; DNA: TGTGCCACCAGTCCCAGGACTAGCGGGAGCACAGATACGCAGTATTTT; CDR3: CATSPRTSGSTDTQYF
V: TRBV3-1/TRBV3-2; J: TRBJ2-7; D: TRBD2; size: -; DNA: TGTGCCAGCAGCCAGAGCGCAGCGGGAGGGTTCTACGAGCAGTACTTC; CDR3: CASSQSAAGGFYEQYF
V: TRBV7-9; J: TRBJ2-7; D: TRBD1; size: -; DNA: TGTGCCAGCAGCCCCCTGGGACAGGGTGACCACGAGCAGTACTTC; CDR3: CASSPLGQGDHEQYF
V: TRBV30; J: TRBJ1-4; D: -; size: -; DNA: TGTGCCTGGAGTACAGCTAATGAAAAACTGTTTTTT; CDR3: CAWSTANEKLFF
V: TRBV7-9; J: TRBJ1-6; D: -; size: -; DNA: TGTGCCAGCAGCCGCGGCCAGGGAGGCAATTCACCCCTCCACTTT; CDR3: CASSRGQGGNSPLHF
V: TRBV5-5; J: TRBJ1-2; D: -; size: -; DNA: TGTGCCAGCAGCCTGGTGGCAGGACATGACGGCTACACCTTC; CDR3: CASSLVAGHDGYTF